The rows below give T cell receptor beta chains drawn from one sample of a study of blood T cells in healthy people across ages. TCRdb reprocessed the 5' RACE reads via MiXCR and lists one record per CDR3 protein. Of around 1,700,000 distinct CDR3 sequences listed, roughly 30% are singletons. Sample: blood. These receptors were collected from a woman aged 30 to 39 in good health. Each CDR3 is given with its conserved first and last residue. A D gene is named only where the DNA matches it firmly. Size tells how often a clone was seen (once, few, many) or the class of an expanded clone, and some rows leave it out.

d_gene | abundance | j_gene | v_gene | CDR3aa | CDR3nt
NA | NA | TRBJ1-4 | TRBV12-5 | CASGPDSTSTNEKLFF | TGTGCTAGTGGCCCTGACAGTACGTCGACTAATGAAAAACTGTTTTTT
NA | NA | TRBJ2-1 | TRBV25-1 | CASDRNNEQFF | TGTGCCAGCGACCGAAACAATGAGCAGTTCTTC
NA | many | TRBJ2-5 | TRBV7-9 | CASSLPPAETQYF | TGTGCCAGCAGCTTACCCCCCGCAGAGACCCAGTACTTC
NA | NA | TRBJ1-3 | TRBV12-3/TRBV12-4 | CASSLLLSGSTIYF | TGTGCCAGCAGTTTACTCCTAAGTGGAAGCACCATATATTTT
TRBD2 | NA | TRBJ2-7 | TRBV6-2/TRBV6-3 | CASYSGTSVSEQYF | TGTGCCAGCTATTCGGGGACTAGCGTGTCCGAGCAGTACTTC
NA | NA | TRBJ1-1 | TRBV14 | CVSSQGGSKSNTEAFF | TGTGTCAGCAGCCAAGGCGGCAGTAAGTCGAACACTGAAGCTTTCTTT
TRBD2 | many | TRBJ2-5 | TRBV7-2 | CASSYRRLAGVETQYF | TGTGCCAGCAGCTATAGGAGACTAGCGGGGGTGGAGACCCAGTACTTC
NA | few | TRBJ2-5 | TRBV20-1 | CSANPQETQYF | TGCAGTGCGAACCCCCAAGAGACCCAGTACTTC
TRBD2 | NA | TRBJ2-3 | TRBV9 | CASSAEREKPDTQYF | TGTGCCAGCAGCGCCGAGCGGGAGAAACCAGATACGCAGTATTTT
NA | NA | TRBJ2-2 | TRBV5-1 | CASSLGTPYTGELFF | TGCGCCAGCAGCTTGGGGACTCCCTACACCGGGGAGCTGTTTTTT
NA | few | TRBJ2-1 | TRBV28 | CASSTSSWVGEQFF | TGTGCCAGCAGTACCTCAAGTTGGGTTGGTGAGCAGTTCTTC
TRBD1 | NA | TRBJ2-5 | TRBV20-1 | CSAYPGTGVETQYF | TGCAGTGCTTACCCCGGGACAGGGGTTGAGACCCAGTACTTC
TRBD2 | NA | TRBJ2-1 | TRBV7-2 | CASSLVGGGRTYNEQFF | TGTGCCAGCAGCTTAGTCGGGGGGGGGAGGACCTACAATGAGCAGTTCTTC
TRBD2 | few | TRBJ2-3 | TRBV5-1 | CASSLSGESDTQYF | TGCGCCAGCAGCTTGAGCGGGGAGTCAGATACGCAGTATTTT
NA | few | TRBJ1-4 | TRBV10-3 | CAIRASLNEKLFF | TGTGCCATCAGGGCGAGCCTCAATGAAAAACTGTTTTTT
NA | few | TRBJ1-2 | TRBV5-1 | CASGRGTLYGYTF | TGCGCCAGCGGCCGGGGGACACTCTATGGCTACACCTTC
TRBD2 | NA | TRBJ2-3 | TRBV28 | CASREASGGPGTDTQYF | TGTGCCAGCAGAGAGGCTAGCGGGGGGCCCGGCACAGATACGCAGTATTTT
TRBD1 | NA | TRBJ2-3 | TRBV7-2 | CASSLGRTDRVDTQYF | TGTGCCAGCAGCTTAGGGAGGACGGACAGGGTAGATACGCAGTATTTT
NA | NA | TRBJ1-1 | TRBV9 | CASSVFFGGEETEAFF | TGTGCCAGCAGCGTCTTTTTCGGGGGCGAAGAGACTGAAGCTTTCTTT
NA | few | TRBJ2-2 | TRBV4-1 | CASSRGQTDTGELFF | TGCGCCAGCAGCCGAGGACAGACAGACACCGGGGAGCTGTTTTTT
TRBD2 | few | TRBJ2-5 | TRBV6-1 | CASSEWGIAGGQETQYF | TGTGCCAGCAGTGAATGGGGTATCGCGGGGGGTCAAGAGACCCAGTACTTC
TRBD2 | NA | TRBJ2-2 | TRBV12-3/TRBV12-4 | CASREGLVGTGELFF | TGTGCCAGCAGGGAGGGACTAGTGGGCACCGGGGAGCTGTTTTTT
NA | few | TRBJ1-4 | TRBV27 | CASTFPIPWPSLVKLFF | TGTGCCAGCACCTTCCCTATCCCGTGGCCTTCCCTAGTAAAACTGTTTTTT
NA | NA | TRBJ1-1 | TRBV29-1 | CSVDPGMNTEAFF | TGCAGCGTTGATCCCGGGATGAACACTGAAGCTTTCTTT